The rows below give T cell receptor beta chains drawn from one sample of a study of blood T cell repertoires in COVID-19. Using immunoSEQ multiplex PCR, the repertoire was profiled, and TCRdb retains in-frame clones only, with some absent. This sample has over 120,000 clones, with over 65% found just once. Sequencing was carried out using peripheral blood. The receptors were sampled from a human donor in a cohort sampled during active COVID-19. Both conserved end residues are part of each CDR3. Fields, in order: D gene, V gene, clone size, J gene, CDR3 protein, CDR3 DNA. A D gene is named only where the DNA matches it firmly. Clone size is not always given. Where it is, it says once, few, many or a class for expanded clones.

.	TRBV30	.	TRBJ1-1	CAWGHRNVEAFF	TGTGCCTGGGGCCACAGGAACGTTGAAGCTTTCTTT
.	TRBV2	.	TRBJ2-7	CASSDFRGALGEQYF	TGTGCCAGCAGTGATTTTCGGGGGGCTTTGGGGGAGCAGTACTTC
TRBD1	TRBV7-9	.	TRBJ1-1	CASRGRQGPHIEAFF	TGTGCCAGCAGGGGGAGACAGGGACCCCACATTGAAGCTTTCTTT
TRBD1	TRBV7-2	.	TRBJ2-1	CASSSMGPGTGTEQFF	TGTGCCAGCAGCTCCATGGGCCCCGGGACAGGGACTGAGCAGTTCTTC
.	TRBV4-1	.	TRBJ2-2	CASSQILRSLTGELFF	TGCGCCAGCAGCCAGATTCTGAGGTCGCTCACCGGGGAGCTGTTTTTT
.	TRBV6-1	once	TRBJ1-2	CASSDPQYGYTF	TGTGCCAGCAGTGATCCACAGTATGGCTACACCTTC
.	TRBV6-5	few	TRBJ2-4	CASSLETRGGNIQYF	TGTGCCAGCAGTCTCGAAACTAGGGGGGGAAACATTCAGTACTTC
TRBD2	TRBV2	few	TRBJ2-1	CASSSLAGGGSEQFF	TGTGCCAGCAGCTCACTAGCGGGAGGGGGGAGTGAGCAGTTCTTC
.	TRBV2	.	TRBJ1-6	CASSGGISSGAPLHF	TGTGCCAGCAGTGGGGGGATTAGTTCGGGAGCACCCCTCCACTTT
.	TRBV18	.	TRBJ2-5	CASSPDQRRETQYF	TGTGCCAGCTCACCTGACCAGCGCCGAGAGACCCAGTACTTC
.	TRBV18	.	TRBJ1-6	CASSLNTRSSYNSPLHF	TGTGCCAGCTCACTGAATACACGGAGCTCCTATAATTCACCCCTCCACTTT
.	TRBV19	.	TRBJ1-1	CASSKSGYVTEAFF	TGTGCCAGTAGCAAATCAGGGTATGTCACTGAAGCTTTCTTT
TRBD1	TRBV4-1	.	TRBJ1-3	CASSQDPDGTGSGNTIYF	TGCGCCAGCAGCCAAGACCCTGACGGGACAGGCTCTGGAAACACCATATATTTT
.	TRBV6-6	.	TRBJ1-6	CASSSQGLDSPLHF	TGTGCCAGCAGCTCCCAGGGCCTCGATTCACCCCTCCACTTT
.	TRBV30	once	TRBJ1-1	CAWRGEGNTEAFF	TGTGCCTGGAGGGGGGAGGGGAACACTGAAGCTTTCTTT
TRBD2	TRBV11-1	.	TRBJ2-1	CASSPPGGLVYNEQFF	TGTGCCAGCAGCCCCCCCGGCGGACTAGTATACAATGAGCAGTTCTTC
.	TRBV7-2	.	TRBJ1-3	CASRNQGGAGNTIYF	TGTGCCAGCAGGAACCAAGGGGGGGCTGGAAACACCATATATTTT
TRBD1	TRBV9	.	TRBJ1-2	CASSPQTGGGYGYTF	TGTGCCAGCAGCCCTCAGACAGGGGGGGGCTATGGCTACACCTTC
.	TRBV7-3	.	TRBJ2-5	CRTFPGQTIQETQYF	TGTCGGACCTTCCCTGGACAGACAATCCAAGAGACCCAGTACTTC
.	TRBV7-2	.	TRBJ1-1	CASSLGENTEAFF	TGTGCCAGCAGCTTGGGAGAGAACACTGAAGCTTTCTTT
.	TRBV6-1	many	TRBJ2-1	CASSVQPGQPNNEQFF	TGTGCCAGCAGTGTACAACCCGGACAGCCTAACAATGAGCAGTTCTTC
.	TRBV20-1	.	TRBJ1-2	CSAGSGYGYTF	TGCAGTGCGGGCAGTGGCTATGGCTACACCTTC
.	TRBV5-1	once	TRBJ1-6	CASSSRGPGDSPLHF	TGCGCCAGCAGCTCCCGTGGCCCGGGTGATTCACCCCTCCACTTT
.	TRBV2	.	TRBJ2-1	CASGRGLALYNEQFF	TGTGCCAGCGGCCGAGGGCTAGCGCTCTACAATGAGCAGTTCTTC
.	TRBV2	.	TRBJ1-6	CASSPTGSSYNSPLHF	TGTGCCAGCAGTCCCACAGGGAGCTCCTATAATTCACCCCTCCACTTT
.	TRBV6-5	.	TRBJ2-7	CASSFTGTRYEQYF	TGTGCCAGCAGTTTTACCGGGACTCGCTACGAGCAGTACTTC
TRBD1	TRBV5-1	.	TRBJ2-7	CASSRQGVSFSYEQYF	TGCGCCAGCAGCCGACAGGGGGTTTCCTTCTCCTACGAGCAGTACTTC
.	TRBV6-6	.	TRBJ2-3	CASSYSGRGSTDTQYF	TGTGCCAGCAGTTACTCGGGTCGGGGGAGCACAGATACGCAGTATTTT